One and the same sample provided the 8 T cell receptor beta chains below, sequenced in a study of T cell changes during pregnancy in multiple sclerosis (dated by TCRdb to the late 2010s). Library preparation employed the immunoSEQ multiplex PCR assay. TCRdb holds this immuneACCESS table with in-frame rearrangements only. Some clones are missing; in checked studies, unresolved V genes explain under half, and the rest has no known cause. Within this sample are roughly 42,000 clones, with roughly nine tenths of them counted one time only. 0.73% of the sample is taken by the ten largest. Sequencing used CD4+ T cells from peripheral blood mononuclear cells, obtained before pregnancy. These TCRs come from a female donor with multiple sclerosis, enrolled in a pregnancy study.

The chain is built from TRBV28 and TRBJ2-7; D may be TRBD2 (6 bases). With 7 bases removed from V and 0 bases from J, the gap between germline ends came to 10 bases. CDR1 is MDHEN, CDR2 SYDVKM, per germline. The CDR3 is 13 amino acids. This CDR3 is CASKEGFSYEQYF. The CDR3 DNA sequence: TGTGCCAGCAAGGAGGGGTTCTCCTACGAGCAGTACTTC.

The gene calls are TRBV4-2 and TRBJ1-3; D is perhaps TRBD1 (5 bases). The CDR3 loop spans 15 amino acids. Trimming left V 1 base short and J 8 bases short, with 15 bases between. Germline V CDR1 and CDR2: LGHNA, YNFKEQ. The CDR3 DNA is TGTGCCAGCAGCCAAGGCCAGGGCATCGAGGACACCATATATTTT. Residues: CASSQGQGIEDTIYF.

This chain links TRBV7-3 with TRBJ1-1; TRBD1 matches at 9 bases. Trimming took 3 bases from V and 8 from J; bases not matched to a gene: 1. The length of the CDR3 is 12 residues. The germline V gene encodes CDR1 SGHTA and CDR2 FQGTGA. CDR3 loop: CASSLGQGEAFF. CDR3 coding DNA: TGTGCCAGCAGCTTGGGACAGGGCGAAGCTTTCTTT.

The chain uses TRBV7-2 and TRBJ2-7, with 12 positions matching TRBD2. CDR3 length: 16 amino acids. Germline V gene sequence: CDR1 SGHTA, CDR2 FQGNSA. With 5 bases clipped from V and 7 bases from J, the junction kept 12 bases outside the gene matches. The CDR3 is CASSRWTSGALREQYF. As DNA, the CDR3 is TGTGCCAGCAGCCGTTGGACTAGCGGGGCCCTGAGGGAGCAGTACTTC.

The rearrangement joins TRBV9 to TRBJ2-7, with 9 bases fitting TRBD1. After removal of 3 bases from V and 1 base from J, the junction contained 5 bases not matched to a gene. Germline CDR1 and CDR2: SGDLS and YYNGEE. The CDR3 totals 15 residues. The CDR3 DNA reads as TGTGCCAGCAGCGCGACCGGGACAGGGTCCTACGAGCAGTACTTC. As protein: CASSATGTGSYEQYF.

The chain employs TRBV29-1 and TRBJ1-2; D is perhaps TRBD1 (6 bases). Trimming removed 1 base from V and 8 bases from J, with 17 bases in between. Germline V CDR1 and CDR2: SQVTM, ANQGSEA. This CDR3 region has 14 residues. CDR3 DNA sequence: TGCAGCGTTGAAGTGGTCCAGGGGCAAGGCGGCTACACCTTC. This translates into CSVEVVQGQGGYTF.

The CDR3 sequence is CASSLGGAGNTEAFF. The CDR3 coding sequence is TGTGCCAGCAGCTTGGGAGGCGCCGGTAACACTGAAGCTTTCTTT. This chain connects TRBV7-9 to TRBJ1-1, with unresolved D. The CDR3 spans 15 residues. The germline V and J ends were trimmed by 3 bases and 2 bases, with 13 bases remaining between them. Per the germline V gene, CDR1 is SEHNR and CDR2 is FQNEAQ (reference sequence). The whole variable domain, filled in from reference TRBV7-9 and TRBJ1-1, reads DTGVSQNPRHKITKRGQNVTFRCDPISEHNRLYWYRQTLGQGPEFLTYFQNEAQLEKSRLLSDRFSAERPKGSFSTLEIQRTEQGDSAMYLCASSLGGAGNTEAFFGQGTRLTVV.

This clone was detected once. V usage is TRBV29-1 and J usage is TRBJ2-3; TRBD1 matches 7 bases. The CDR3 sequence is 12 residues long. CDR1 is SQVTM, CDR2 ANQGSEA, per germline. With V trimmed by 7 bases and J by 0 bases, 1 base remained unmatched. CDR3 sequence reads: CSGTGSTDTQYF. CDR3 nucleotides: TGCAGCGGGACAGGTAGCACAGATACGCAGTATTTT.